This T cell receptor (beta chain) was captured in a study of cytomegalovirus exposure and HLA in healthy donors. Trimming removed 1 base from V and 6 bases from J, with 10 bases in between. The CDR3 loop spans 13 amino acids. Per germline, CDR1 SGHVS and CDR2 FQNEAQ. PCR employed 60 Vbeta and 13 Jbeta primers. The data were produced by immunoSEQ multiplex PCR, yet TCRdb's version contains in-frame clones alone and is incomplete. Of around 140,000 clones in the sample, over 70% were seen once. V and J are TRBV7-8 and TRBJ2-7, with D possibly being TRBD2 (5 bases). The sample consisted of PBMCs. The TCR originated in a woman between 18 and 29 years old in good health and CMV-seronegative. CDR3 amino acids: CASSLVGASEQYF. CDR3 bases: TGTGCCAGCAGCTTAGTGGGAGCATCCGAGCAGTACTTC.